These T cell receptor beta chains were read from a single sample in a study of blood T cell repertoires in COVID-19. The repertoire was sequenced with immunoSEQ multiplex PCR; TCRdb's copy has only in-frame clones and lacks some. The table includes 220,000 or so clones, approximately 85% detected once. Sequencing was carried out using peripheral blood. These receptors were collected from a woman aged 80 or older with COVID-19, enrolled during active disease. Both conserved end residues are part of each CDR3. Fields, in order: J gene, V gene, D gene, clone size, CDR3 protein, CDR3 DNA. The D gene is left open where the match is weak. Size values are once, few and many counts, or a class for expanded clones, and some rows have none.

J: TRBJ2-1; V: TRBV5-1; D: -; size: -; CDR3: CASSEGYNEQFF; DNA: TGCGCCAGCAGCGAGGGTTACAATGAGCAGTTCTTC
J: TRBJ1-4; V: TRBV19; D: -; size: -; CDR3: CASSIVNRVATNEKLFF; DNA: TGTGCCAGTAGTATAGTTAACCGAGTTGCAACTAATGAAAAACTGTTTTTT
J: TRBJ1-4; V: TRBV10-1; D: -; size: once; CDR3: CASSPEPNEKLFF; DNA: TGCGCCAGCAGTCCGGAGCCTAATGAAAAACTGTTTTTT
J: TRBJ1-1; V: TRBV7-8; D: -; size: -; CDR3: CASSFDTFWTEAFF; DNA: TGTGCCAGCAGCTTCGACACCTTTTGGACTGAAGCTTTCTTT
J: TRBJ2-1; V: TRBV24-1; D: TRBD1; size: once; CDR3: CATSDPRQGNSYNEQFF; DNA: TGTGCCACCAGTGATCCCAGACAGGGGAATTCCTACAATGAGCAGTTCTTC
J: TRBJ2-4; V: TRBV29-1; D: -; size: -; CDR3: CSVELPGAKNIQYF; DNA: TGCAGCGTTGAACTCCCAGGGGCCAAAAACATTCAGTACTTC
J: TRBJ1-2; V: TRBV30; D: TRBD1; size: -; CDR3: CAWSEGAAGYTF; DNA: TGTGCCTGGTCGGAGGGGGCGGCAGGCTACACCTTC
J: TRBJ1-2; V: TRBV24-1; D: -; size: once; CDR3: CATSDAGANYGYTF; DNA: TGTGCCACCAGTGATGCAGGGGCCAACTATGGCTACACCTTC
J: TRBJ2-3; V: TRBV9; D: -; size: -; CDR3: CASSARSTDTQYF; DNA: TGTGCCAGCAGCGCCCGGAGCACAGATACGCAGTATTTT
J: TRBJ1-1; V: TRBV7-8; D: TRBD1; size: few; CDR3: CASSPGPGQGERGAFF; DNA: TGTGCCAGCAGCCCCGGCCCCGGACAGGGGGAGAGGGGAGCTTTCTTT
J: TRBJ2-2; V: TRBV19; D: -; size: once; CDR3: CASSARAFANTGELFF; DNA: TGTGCCAGTAGCGCCAGAGCGTTCGCGAACACCGGGGAGCTGTTTTTT
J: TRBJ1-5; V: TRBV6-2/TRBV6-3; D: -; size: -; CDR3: CASSSPSGNQPQHF; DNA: TGTGCCAGCAGTTCCCCCAGCGGAAATCAGCCCCAGCATTTT
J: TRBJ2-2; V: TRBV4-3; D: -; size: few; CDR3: CASSQLTNTGELFF; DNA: TGCGCCAGCAGCCAACTAACGAACACCGGGGAGCTGTTTTTT
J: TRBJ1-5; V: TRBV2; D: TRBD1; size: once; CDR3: CASSRTGGSNQPQHF; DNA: TGTGCCAGCAGTAGGACAGGGGGTAGCAATCAGCCCCAGCATTTT
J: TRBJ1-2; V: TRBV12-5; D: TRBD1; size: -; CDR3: CASGIDNRGSSGYTF; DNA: TGTGCTAGTGGAATAGATAACAGGGGGAGTAGCGGCTACACCTTC
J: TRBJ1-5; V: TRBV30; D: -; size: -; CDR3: CAFSREATSNQPQHF; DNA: TGTGCCTTTAGTCGGGAAGCTACTAGCAATCAGCCCCAGCATTTT
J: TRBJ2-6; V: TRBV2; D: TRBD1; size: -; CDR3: CASRGGTGSGANVLTF; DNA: TGTGCCAGCAGAGGGGGCACAGGTTCTGGGGCCAACGTCCTGACTTTC
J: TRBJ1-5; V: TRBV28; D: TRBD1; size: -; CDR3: CASTLGQLNQPQHF; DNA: TGTGCCAGCACCTTGGGACAGCTCAATCAGCCCCAGCATTTT
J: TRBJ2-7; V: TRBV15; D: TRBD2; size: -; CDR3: CATSRGLAGSRVEQYF; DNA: TGTGCCACCAGCCGGGGACTAGCGGGAAGTCGGGTCGAGCAGTACTTC
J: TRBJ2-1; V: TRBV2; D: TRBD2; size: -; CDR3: CASTLRGLAGNDYNEQFF; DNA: TGTGCCAGCACCCTCAGGGGACTAGCGGGGAACGATTACAATGAGCAGTTCTTC
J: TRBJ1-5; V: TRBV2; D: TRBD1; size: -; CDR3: CASSLDRGAQPQHF; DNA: TGTGCCAGCAGCCTGGACAGGGGAGCCCAGCCCCAGCATTTT
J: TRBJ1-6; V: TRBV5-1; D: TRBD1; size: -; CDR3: CASSLDPGTANSPLHF; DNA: TGCGCCAGCAGCTTGGACCCAGGGACAGCCAATTCACCCCTCCACTTT
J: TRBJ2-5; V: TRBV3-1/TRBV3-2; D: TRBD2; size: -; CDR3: CASSYGTSGGVETQYF; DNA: TGTGCCAGCAGCTACGGGACTAGCGGGGGTGTAGAGACCCAGTACTTC
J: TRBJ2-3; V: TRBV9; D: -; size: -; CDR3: CASSVASQGTDTQYF; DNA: TGTGCCAGCAGCGTAGCTTCGCAGGGGACAGATACGCAGTATTTT
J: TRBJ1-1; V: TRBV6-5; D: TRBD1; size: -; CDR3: CASRQGRNTEAFF; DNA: TGTGCCAGCAGACAGGGGCGGAACACTGAAGCTTTCTTT
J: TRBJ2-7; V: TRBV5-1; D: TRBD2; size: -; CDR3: CASSLGPSGVYEQYF; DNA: TGCGCCAGCAGCTTGGGTCCTAGCGGGGTCTACGAGCAGTACTTC
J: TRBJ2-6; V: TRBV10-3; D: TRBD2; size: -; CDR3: CAITRGDGANVLTF; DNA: TGTGCCATCACCCGGGGGGACGGGGCCAACGTCCTGACTTTC
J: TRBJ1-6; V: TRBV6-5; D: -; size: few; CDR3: CASSYSAGLSPLHF; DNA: TGTGCCAGCAGTTACTCCGCAGGACTTTCACCCCTCCACTTT
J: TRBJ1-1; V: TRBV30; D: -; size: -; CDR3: CAWIKTGNTEAFF; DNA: TGTGCCTGGATTAAGACAGGGAACACTGAAGCTTTCTTT
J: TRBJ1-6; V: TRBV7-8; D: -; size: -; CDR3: CASSLGQNSPLHF; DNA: TGTGCCAGCAGCTTAGGGCAGAATTCACCCCTCCACTTT
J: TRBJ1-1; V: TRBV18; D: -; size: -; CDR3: CASKQGMNTEAFF; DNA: TGTGCCAGTAAACAGGGAATGAACACTGAAGCTTTCTTT
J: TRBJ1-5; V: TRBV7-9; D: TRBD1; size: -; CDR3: CASSLGDRTNQPQHF; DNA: TGTGCCAGCAGCCTAGGGGACAGGACCAATCAGCCCCAGCATTTT
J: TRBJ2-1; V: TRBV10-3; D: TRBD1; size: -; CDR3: CAISESGTVQHNEQFF; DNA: TGTGCCATCAGTGAGTCCGGGACAGTTCAACACAATGAGCAGTTCTTC
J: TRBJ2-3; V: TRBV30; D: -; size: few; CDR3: CAWSDPPRGGYYTQYF; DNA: TGTGCCTGGAGTGACCCCCCAAGGGGAGGTTATTATACGCAGTATTTT
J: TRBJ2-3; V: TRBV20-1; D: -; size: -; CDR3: CSANRLTQYF; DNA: TGCAGTGCTAATCGACTAACGCAGTATTTT
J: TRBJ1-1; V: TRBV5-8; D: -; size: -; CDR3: CASSLGGAGITEAFF; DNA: TGTGCCAGCAGCTTGGGGGGCGCAGGTATCACTGAAGCTTTCTTT
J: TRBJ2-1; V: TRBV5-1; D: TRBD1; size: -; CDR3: CASSFQGADEQFF; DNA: TGCGCCAGCAGCTTCCAGGGGGCGGATGAGCAGTTCTTC
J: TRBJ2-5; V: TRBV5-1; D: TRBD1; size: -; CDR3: CASSLSGQGTETQYF; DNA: TGCGCCAGCAGCTTGTCGGGACAGGGGACAGAGACCCAGTACTTC
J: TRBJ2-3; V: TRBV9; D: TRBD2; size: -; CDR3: CASSVSSGFTDTQYF; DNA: TGTGCCAGCAGCGTGTCTAGCGGATTCACAGATACGCAGTATTTT
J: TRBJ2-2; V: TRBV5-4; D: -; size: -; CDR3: CASSLVGGRNGELFF; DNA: TGTGCCAGCAGCTTGGTGGGGGGACGGAACGGGGAGCTGTTTTTT
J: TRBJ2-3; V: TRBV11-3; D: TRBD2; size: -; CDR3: CASSSGLADLTDTQYF; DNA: TGTGCCAGCAGCTCAGGTCTAGCGGACCTCACAGATACGCAGTATTTT
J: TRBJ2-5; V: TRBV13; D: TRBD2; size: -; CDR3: CASSLDGGRVGETQYF; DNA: TGTGCCAGCAGCTTAGATGGCGGGAGAGTAGGAGAGACCCAGTACTTC
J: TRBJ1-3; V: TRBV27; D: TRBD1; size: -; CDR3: CASSKTGAFSGNTIYF; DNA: TGTGCCAGCAGTAAGACAGGGGCCTTCTCTGGAAACACCATATATTTT
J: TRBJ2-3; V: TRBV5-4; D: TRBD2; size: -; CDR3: CASSLLTGGTRGDTQYF; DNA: TGTGCCAGCAGCTTGTTGACGGGGGGGACCCGAGGGGATACGCAGTATTTT
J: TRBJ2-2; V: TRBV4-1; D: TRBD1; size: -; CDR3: CASSQDRDRGESGELFF; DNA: TGCGCCAGCAGCCAAGACCGGGACAGGGGAGAGTCCGGGGAGCTGTTTTTT
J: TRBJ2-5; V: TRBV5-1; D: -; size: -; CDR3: CASSFQGQETQYF; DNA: TGCGCCAGCAGCTTTCAGGGGCAAGAGACCCAGTACTTC
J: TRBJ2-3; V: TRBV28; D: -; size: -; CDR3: CASSLRTPRTQYF; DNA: TGTGCCAGCAGCCTAAGGACTCCACGGACGCAGTATTTT
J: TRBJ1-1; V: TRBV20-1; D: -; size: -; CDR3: CSASQAAEAFF; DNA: TGCAGTGCTAGTCAAGCCGCTGAAGCTTTCTTT
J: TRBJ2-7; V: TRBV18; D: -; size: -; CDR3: CASSVDLLRQYF; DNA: TGTGCCAGCTCAGTCGATCTACTGAGGCAGTACTTC
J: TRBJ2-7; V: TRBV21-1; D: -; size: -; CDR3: CASSGCGQGNEQYF; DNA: TGTGCCAGCAGCGGCTGCGGTCAAGGCAACGAGCAGTACTTC
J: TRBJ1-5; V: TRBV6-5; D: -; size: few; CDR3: CASRSDLGANQPQHF; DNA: TGTGCCAGCAGATCAGACTTGGGGGCCAATCAGCCCCAGCATTTT
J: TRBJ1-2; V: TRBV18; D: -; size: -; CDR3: CASSPRTETNNYGYTF; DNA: TGTGCCAGCTCACCGCGGACAGAGACGAACAACTATGGCTACACCTTC
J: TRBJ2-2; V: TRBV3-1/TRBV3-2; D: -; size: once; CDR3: CASTSGGAPMAGELFF; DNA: TGTGCCAGCACCTCAGGAGGGGCGCCGATGGCCGGGGAGCTGTTTTTT
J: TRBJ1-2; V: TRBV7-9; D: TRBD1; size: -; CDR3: CASSLLTGRGYTF; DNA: TGTGCCAGCAGCTTACTGACAGGGAGAGGCTACACCTTC
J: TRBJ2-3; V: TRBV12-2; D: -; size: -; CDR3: CASRLPRGRGQKDTQYF; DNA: TGTGCAAGTCGCCTCCCTCGGGGCAGGGGGCAGAAAGATACGCAGTATTTT
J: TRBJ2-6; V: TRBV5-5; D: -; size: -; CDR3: CASSLEPGAFGANVLTF; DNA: TGTGCCAGCAGCTTGGAACCAGGGGCCTTTGGGGCCAACGTCCTGACTTTC
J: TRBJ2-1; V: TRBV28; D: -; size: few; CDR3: CASSPLEVSYNEQFF; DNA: TGTGCCAGCAGTCCCCTTGAGGTCTCCTACAATGAGCAGTTCTTC
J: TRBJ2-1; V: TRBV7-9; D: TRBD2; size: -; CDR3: CASSLIAGGGGNEQFF; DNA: TGTGCCAGCAGCTTAATAGCGGGAGGGGGTGGAAATGAGCAGTTCTTC
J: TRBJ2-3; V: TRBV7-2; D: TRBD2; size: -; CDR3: CASSLALGRGVINTQYF; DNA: TGTGCCAGCAGCTTAGCGCTTGGGCGGGGGGTCATAAATACGCAGTATTTT
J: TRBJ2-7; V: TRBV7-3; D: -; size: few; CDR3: CASEGNSLYEQYF; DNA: TGTGCCAGCGAGGGAAATTCCCTCTACGAGCAGTACTTC